Shown below are 21 T cell receptor beta chains from a single sample sequenced in a study of cytomegalovirus exposure and HLA in healthy donors. PCR employed 60 Vbeta and 13 Jbeta primers. TCRdb's table, derived via immunoSEQ multiplex PCR, lists solely in-frame clones and lacks some. The sample lists nearly 110,000 clones; over 70% were seen once. The sequenced material came from PBMCs. Every receptor here comes from a man aged 30 to 39 in good health and CMV-seronegative.

The chain combines TRBV6-1 with TRBJ2-7, with D perhaps TRBD2 (5 bases). V was clipped by 10 bases and J by 3 bases, with 10 bases between them. The CDR3 extends over 11 amino acids. Germline CDR1 MNHNS, CDR2 SASEGT. CDR3 residues: CAIGEGYEQYF. The CDR3 DNA sequence: TGTGCCATCGGCGAGGGCTACGAGCAGTACTTC.

This clone was seen a single time. The chain links TRBV27 to TRBJ2-5; D is uncertain. The germline V gene encodes CDR1 MNHEY and CDR2 SMNVEV (reference sequence). V was trimmed by 3 bases and J by 4 bases, leaving 12 bases between them. The CDR3 has 14 residues. CDR3 in DNA: TGTGCCAGCAGTTTGTCTGGGTCGGGAGAGACCCAGTACTTC. Amino acid sequence: CASSLSGSGETQYF.

The CDR3 sequence: CASSVGGAGELFF. CDR3 nucleotides: TGTGCCAGCAGCGTGGGGGGGGCCGGGGAGCTGTTTTTT. The V call is TRBV28, the J call TRBJ2-2; 7 nucleotides agree with TRBD2. The germline V gene has CDR1 MDHEN and CDR2 SYDVKM. V trimming: 6 bases; J trimming: 6 bases; junction bases outside the gene matches: 4. This CDR3 comprises 13 residues.

This clone was found once. CDR3 coding DNA: TGTGCCAGCAGCCCTGACAGTTCGCAAGAGACCCAGTACTTC. It yields the protein CASSPDSSQETQYF. The rearrangement joins TRBV7-3 to TRBJ2-5; maybe TRBD1 (5 bases). This CDR3 comprises 14 residues. Trimming left V 5 bases short and J 2 bases short, with 12 bases between. Germline V gene lookup returns CDR1 SGHTA and CDR2 FQGTGA.

V gene TRBV7-9 combines with J gene TRBJ2-1; perhaps TRBD2 as D (6 bases). The length of the CDR3 is 13 residues. CDR1 is SEHNR, CDR2 FQNEAQ, per germline (reference sequence). Trimming took 5 bases from V and 12 from J, leaving 17 bases between them. CDR3 bases: TGTGCCAGCAGCGGAATTAGCGGCGTCGGGCAGTTCTTC. Protein sequence: CASSGISGVGQFF.

This chain connects TRBV7-9 to TRBJ2-3, with 7 nucleotides matching TRBD2. The germline gives CDR1 SEHNR, CDR2 FQNEAQ (reference sequence). The V gene end was trimmed by 5 bases and the J gene end by 2 bases; junction bases not matched to a gene: 4. The CDR3 runs 14 residues. CDR3 sequence (DNA): TGTGCCAGCAGCCACCGGGACTACACAGATACGCAGTATTTT. Amino acid sequence: CASSHRDYTDTQYF.

This clone appeared a single time. The V call is TRBV5-1, the J call TRBJ1-4; perhaps TRBD1 as D (5 bases). V was shortened by 2 bases and J by 5 bases, with 7 bases between the two germline ends. Germline lookup yields CDR1 SGHRS and CDR2 YFSETQ. The CDR3 loop spans 13 amino acids. CDR3 in amino acids: CASSLNRNEKLFF. The CDR3 region has the DNA TGCGCCAGCAGCTTAAACAGGAATGAAAAACTGTTTTTT.

V is TRBV5-4 and J is TRBJ2-7; TRBD1 is a possible D gene (5 bases). Germline V gene sequence: CDR1 SGHNT, CDR2 YYREEE (reference sequence). The length of the CDR3 is 14 residues. V was pared by 4 bases and J by 0 bases, with 11 bases between. DNA of the CDR3: TGTGCCAGCAGCCCGACAGATTACTCCTACGAGCAGTACTTC. Its translation is CASSPTDYSYEQYF. The complete variable domain, with remaining parts taken from reference TRBV5-4 and TRBJ2-7, reads ETGVTQSPTHLIKTRGQQVTLRCSSQSGHNTVSWYQQALGQGPQFIFQYYREEENGRGNFPPRFSGLQFPNYSSELNVNALELDDSALYLCASSPTDYSYEQYFGPGTRLTVT.

The chain couples TRBV6-1 to TRBJ2-7, with 7 bases fitting TRBD2. With V trimmed by 8 bases and J by 5 bases, 15 bases remained unmatched. The CDR3 is made up of 15 amino acids. From germline, CDR1 is MNHNS and CDR2 SASEGT. The DNA of the CDR3 is TGTGCCAGCCGGCGTGGCGGGAGTATCGGGGACGAGCAGTACTTC. The encoded protein is CASRRGGSIGDEQYF.

V is TRBV10-1 and J is TRBJ2-1; D is unresolved. Deletions cut 3 bases from V and 8 bases from J, with 5 bases between. The CDR3 totals 11 residues. Germline V CDR1 and CDR2: WNHNN, SYGVQD (reference sequence). The CDR3 nucleotides are TGCGCCAGCAGTGATTTCGATGAGCAGTTCTTC. It translates to CASSDFDEQFF.

CDR3 loop: CASSTGTVNNQPQHF. The CDR3 DNA reads TGTGCCAGCAGCACCGGGACAGTGAATAATCAGCCCCAGCATTTT. J is TRBJ1-5 and V is TRBV7-9, with 7 bases that match TRBD1. The V gene's germline CDR1 is SEHNR and CDR2 FQNEAQ (reference sequence). J was trimmed by 4 bases and V by 5 bases; bases with no gene match: 8. The CDR3 is 15 amino acids.

The chain has TRBV10-2 and TRBJ2-1; 8 bases line up with TRBD2. Germline V gives CDR1 WSHSY, CDR2 SAAADI. The CDR3 loop spans 16 amino acids. With V trimmed by 4 bases and J by 4 bases, 9 bases remained unmatched. CDR3 DNA sequence: TGCGCCAGCAGTGGAGCGGGAGTGGGAACATACAATGAGCAGTTCTTC. It is translated as CASSGAGVGTYNEQFF.

This clone came up a few times. As DNA, the CDR3 is TGTGCCAGCAGCTTAGACAGGGGATCCTACAATGAGCAGTTCTTC. It specifies CASSLDRGSYNEQFF. The V call is TRBV5-6, the J call TRBJ2-1; 8 positions agree with TRBD1. Germline trimming cut 2 bases from V and 1 base from J; bases unmatched to any gene: 2. Germline V gene lookup returns CDR1 SGHDT and CDR2 YYEEEE. There are 15 residues in the CDR3.

The chain carries TRBV5-4 and TRBJ1-1; TRBD1 aligns across 7 bases. The V gene end was trimmed by 4 bases and the J gene end by 1 base; junction bases not matched to a gene: 4. Germline V gene data show CDR1 as SGHNT and CDR2 as YYREEE (reference sequence). The CDR3 contains 14 residues. The CDR3 coding sequence is TGTGCCAGCAGCGTAGACAGGGAGAACACTGAAGCTTTCTTT. This codes for CASSVDRENTEAFF.

Only a few counts were recorded for this clone. J is TRBJ2-3 and V is TRBV7-8; TRBD2 aligns across 10 bases. CDR1 SGHVS and CDR2 FQNEAQ come from the germline V gene. Trimming at V came to 3 bases and at J to 7 bases, leaving 7 bases not matched to a gene. The CDR3 extends over 15 amino acids. The CDR3 region is CASSFLTSGINTQYF. The CDR3 DNA reads as TGTGCCAGCAGCTTTCTCACTAGCGGGATAAATACGCAGTATTTT.

V and J are TRBV6-1 and TRBJ2-1, with TRBD2 matching over 8 bases. Looked up from germline, CDR1 is MNHNS and CDR2 is SASEGT. The CDR3 runs to 13 residues. With V trimmed by 7 bases and J by 7 bases, 6 bases remained unmatched. The CDR3 loop reads CASTGGGLNEQFF. For the CDR3, the DNA is TGTGCCAGCACGGGGGGGGGCTTAAATGAGCAGTTCTTC.

J is TRBJ1-4 and V is TRBV2, with a tentative D call TRBD1 (6 bases). The CDR3 loop spans 19 amino acids. Germline-derived CDR1 and CDR2 are SNHLY and FYNNEI. Trimming left V 8 bases short and J 0 bases short, with 25 bases between. The CDR3 spells CASAPSGPTGFSTNEKLFF. The CDR3 DNA reads TGTGCCAGCGCACCCTCCGGTCCAACAGGGTTCTCAACTAATGAAAAACTGTTTTTT.

This clone was seen more than once but under ten times. V usage is TRBV10-1 and J usage is TRBJ2-5; 8 nucleotides agree with TRBD2. Germline CDR1 and CDR2: WNHNN and SYGVQD (reference sequence). Trimming cost V 3 bases and J 0 bases; bases outside gene matches: 6. The CDR3 loop spans 16 amino acids. This chain's CDR3 is CASSDTGTSNQETQYF. The DNA for the CDR3 is TGCGCCAGCAGTGATACCGGGACTAGTAACCAAGAGACCCAGTACTTC.

The CDR3 here is CASSQEGWAGELFF. The DNA for the CDR3 is TGTGCCAGCAGCCAGGAAGGTTGGGCCGGGGAGCTGTTTTTT. V gene TRBV7-2 combines with J gene TRBJ2-2; D unclear. The CDR3 spans 14 residues. From germline, CDR1 is SGHTA and CDR2 FQGNSA. The ends were cut back, 5 bases at V and 6 bases at J, with 13 bases in the middle. Full variable domain (remainder filled in from reference TRBV7-2 and TRBJ2-2): GAGVSQSPSNKVTEKGKDVELRCDPISGHTALYWYRQSLGQGLEFLIYFQGNSAPDKSGLPSDRFSAERTGGSVSTLTIQRTQQEDSAVYLCASSQEGWAGELFFGEGSRLTVL.

V and J are TRBV10-1 and TRBJ2-3; TRBD2 agrees at 12 bases. This CDR3 contains 13 residues. Trimming took 4 bases from V and 12 from J; bases not matched to a gene: 5. Germline CDR1 and CDR2: WNHNN and SYGVQD (reference sequence). The CDR3 loop is CASSALAGGPQYF. CDR3 coding DNA: TGCGCCAGCAGTGCCCTAGCGGGAGGGCCCCAGTATTTT.

This clone has more than one count but fewer than ten. This chain links TRBV7-3 with TRBJ1-1; D uncertain. The length of the CDR3 is 13 residues. The germline V gene has CDR1 SGHTA and CDR2 FQGTGA. V was trimmed by 5 bases and J by 0 bases, leaving 7 bases between them. Here the CDR3 reads CASSPYLNTEAFF. The CDR3 region has the DNA TGTGCCAGCAGCCCCTACTTGAACACTGAAGCTTTCTTT. Filled out from reference TRBV7-3 and TRBJ1-1, the complete variable domain reads GAGVSQTPSNKVTEKGKYVELRCDPISGHTALYWYRQSLGQGPEFLIYFQGTGAADDSGLPNDRFFAVRPEGSVSTLKIQRTERGDSAVYLCASSPYLNTEAFFGQGTRLTVV.